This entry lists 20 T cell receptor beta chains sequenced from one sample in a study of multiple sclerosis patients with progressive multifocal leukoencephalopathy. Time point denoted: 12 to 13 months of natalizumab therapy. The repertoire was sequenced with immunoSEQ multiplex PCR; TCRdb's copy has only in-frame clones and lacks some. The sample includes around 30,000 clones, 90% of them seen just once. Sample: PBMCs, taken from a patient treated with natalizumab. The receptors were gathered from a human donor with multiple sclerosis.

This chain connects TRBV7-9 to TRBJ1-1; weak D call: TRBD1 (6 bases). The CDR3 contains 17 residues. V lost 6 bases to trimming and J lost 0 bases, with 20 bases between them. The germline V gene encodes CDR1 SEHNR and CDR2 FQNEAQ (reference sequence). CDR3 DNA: TGTGCCAGCAGAACCGGGACAAACCTTTTCATGAACACTGAAGCTTTCTTT. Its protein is CASRTGTNLFMNTEAFF.

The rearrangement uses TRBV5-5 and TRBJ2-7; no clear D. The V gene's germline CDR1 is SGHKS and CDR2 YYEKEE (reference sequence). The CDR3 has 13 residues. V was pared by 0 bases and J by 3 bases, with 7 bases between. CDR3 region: CASSLAADYEQYF. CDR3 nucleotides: TGTGCCAGCAGCTTGGCGGCAGACTACGAGCAGTACTTC.

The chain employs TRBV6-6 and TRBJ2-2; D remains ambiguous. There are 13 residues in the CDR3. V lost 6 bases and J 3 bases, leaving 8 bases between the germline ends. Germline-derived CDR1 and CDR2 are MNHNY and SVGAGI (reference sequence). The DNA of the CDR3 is TGTGCCAGCAGCTGCCGATACACCGGGGAGCTGTTTTTT. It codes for CASSCRYTGELFF.

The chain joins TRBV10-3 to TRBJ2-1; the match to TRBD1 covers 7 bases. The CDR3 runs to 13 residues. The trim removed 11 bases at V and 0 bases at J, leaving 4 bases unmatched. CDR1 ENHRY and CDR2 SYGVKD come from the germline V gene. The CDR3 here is CAAQGVSYNEQFF. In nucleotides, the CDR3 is TGTGCCGCGCAGGGGGTCTCCTACAATGAGCAGTTCTTC.

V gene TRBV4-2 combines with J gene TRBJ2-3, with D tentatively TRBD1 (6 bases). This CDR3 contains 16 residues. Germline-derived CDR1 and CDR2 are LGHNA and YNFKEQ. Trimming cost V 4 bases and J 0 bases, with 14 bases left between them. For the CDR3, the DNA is TGTGCCAGCAGCCCATGGGCAGGGGCCAGCACAGATACGCAGTATTTT. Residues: CASSPWAGASTDTQYF.

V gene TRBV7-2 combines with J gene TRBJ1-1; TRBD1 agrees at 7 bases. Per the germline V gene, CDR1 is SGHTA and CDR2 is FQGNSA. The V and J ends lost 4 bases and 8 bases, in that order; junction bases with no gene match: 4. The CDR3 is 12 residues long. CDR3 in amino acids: CASSSKGGEAFF. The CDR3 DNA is TGTGCCAGCAGCTCCAAAGGGGGCGAAGCTTTCTTT.

The CDR3 DNA is TGTGCCAGCAGTCAAGGGGGAAAAAGGCAAGGAACCCAGTACTTC. This encodes CASSQGGKRQGTQYF. The chain couples TRBV28 to TRBJ2-5; the D gene is possibly TRBD1 (6 bases). V gave up 5 bases and J gave up 8 bases, with 21 bases separating them. The CDR3 has 15 residues. Germline assignment: CDR1 MDHEN and CDR2 SYDVKM.

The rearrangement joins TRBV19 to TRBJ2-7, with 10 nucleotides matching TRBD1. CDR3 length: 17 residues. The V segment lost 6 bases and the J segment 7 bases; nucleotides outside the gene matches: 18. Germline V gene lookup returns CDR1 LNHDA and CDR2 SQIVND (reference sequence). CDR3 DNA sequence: TGTGCCAGTAGACGCAGGGGTTTGGGGACAGGGGTATGGGAGCAGTACTTC. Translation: CASRRRGLGTGVWEQYF.

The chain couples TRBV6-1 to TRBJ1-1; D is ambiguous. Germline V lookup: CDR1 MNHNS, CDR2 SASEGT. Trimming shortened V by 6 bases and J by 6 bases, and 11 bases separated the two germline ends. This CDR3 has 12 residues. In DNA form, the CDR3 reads TGTGCCAGCAGCCCCTGGTTGTCTGAAGCTTTCTTT. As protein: CASSPWLSEAFF.

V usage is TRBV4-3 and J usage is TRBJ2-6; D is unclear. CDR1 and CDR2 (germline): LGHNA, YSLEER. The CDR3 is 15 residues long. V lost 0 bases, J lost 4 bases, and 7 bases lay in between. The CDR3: CASSQETAGANVLTF. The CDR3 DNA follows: TGCGCCAGCAGCCAAGAAACAGCCGGGGCCAACGTCCTGACTTTC.

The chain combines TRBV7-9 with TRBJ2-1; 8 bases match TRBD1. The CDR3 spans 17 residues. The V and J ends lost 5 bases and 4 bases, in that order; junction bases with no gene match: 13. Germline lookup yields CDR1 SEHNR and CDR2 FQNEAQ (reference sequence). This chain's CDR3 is CASSQDRGPSFYNEQFF. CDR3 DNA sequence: TGTGCCAGCAGCCAAGACAGGGGTCCCTCCTTTTACAATGAGCAGTTCTTC.

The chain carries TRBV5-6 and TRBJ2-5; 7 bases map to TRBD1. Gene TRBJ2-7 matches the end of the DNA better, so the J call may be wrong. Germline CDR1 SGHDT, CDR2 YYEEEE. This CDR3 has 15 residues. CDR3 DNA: TGTGCCAGCAGCGTGGGACAGCTATTCTCCTACGAGCAGTACTTC. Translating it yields CASSVGQLFSYEQYF.

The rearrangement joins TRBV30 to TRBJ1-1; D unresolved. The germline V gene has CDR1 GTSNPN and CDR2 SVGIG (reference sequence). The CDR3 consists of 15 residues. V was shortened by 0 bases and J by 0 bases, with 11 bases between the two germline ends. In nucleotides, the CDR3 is TGTGCCTGGAGTGTACCCCATGGGATGAACACTGAAGCTTTCTTT. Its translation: CAWSVPHGMNTEAFF.

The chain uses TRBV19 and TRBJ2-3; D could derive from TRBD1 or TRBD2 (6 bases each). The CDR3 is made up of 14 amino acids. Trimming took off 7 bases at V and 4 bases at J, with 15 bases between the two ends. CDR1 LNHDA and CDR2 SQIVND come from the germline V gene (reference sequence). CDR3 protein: CASKGPRGPDTQYF. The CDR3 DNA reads TGTGCCAGTAAGGGCCCTCGGGGGCCAGATACGCAGTATTTT.

The CDR3 loop is CASSLTANEQFF. CDR3 DNA sequence: TGCGCCAGCAGCTTAACAGCAAATGAGCAGTTCTTC. The chain uses TRBV5-1 and TRBJ2-1, with D uncertain. There are 12 residues in the CDR3. Between the trimmed V and J ends, which lost 2 bases and 7 bases, there was a span of 7 bases. Germline-derived CDR1 and CDR2 are SGHRS and YFSETQ.

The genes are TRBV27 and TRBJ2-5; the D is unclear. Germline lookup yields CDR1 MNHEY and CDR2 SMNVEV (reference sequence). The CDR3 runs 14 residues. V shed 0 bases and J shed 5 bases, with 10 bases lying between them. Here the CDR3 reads CASSLSTTGETQYF. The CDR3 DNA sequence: TGTGCCAGCAGTTTATCGACGACTGGGGAGACCCAGTACTTC.

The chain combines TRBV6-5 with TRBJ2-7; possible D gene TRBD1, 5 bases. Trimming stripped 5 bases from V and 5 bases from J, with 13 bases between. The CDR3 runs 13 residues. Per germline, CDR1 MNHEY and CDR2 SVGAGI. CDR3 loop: CASSTAGPDEQYF. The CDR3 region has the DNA TGTGCCAGCAGTACCGCAGGGCCCGACGAGCAGTACTTC.

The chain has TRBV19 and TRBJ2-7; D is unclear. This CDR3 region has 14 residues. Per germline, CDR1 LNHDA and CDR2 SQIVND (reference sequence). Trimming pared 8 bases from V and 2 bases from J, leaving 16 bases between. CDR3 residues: CASLPSVGPYEQYF. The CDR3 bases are TGTGCCAGTCTCCCCTCGGTAGGGCCCTACGAGCAGTACTTC.

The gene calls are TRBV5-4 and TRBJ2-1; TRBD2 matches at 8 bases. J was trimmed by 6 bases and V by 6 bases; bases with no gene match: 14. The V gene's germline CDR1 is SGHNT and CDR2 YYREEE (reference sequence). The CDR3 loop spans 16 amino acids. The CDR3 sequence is CASTSLGGATVNEQFF. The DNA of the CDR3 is TGTGCCAGCACCTCCCTCGGGGGGGCCACCGTCAATGAGCAGTTCTTC.

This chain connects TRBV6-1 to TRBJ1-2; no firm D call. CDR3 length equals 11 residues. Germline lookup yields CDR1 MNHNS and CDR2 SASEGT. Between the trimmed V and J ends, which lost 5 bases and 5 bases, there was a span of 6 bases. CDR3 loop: CASSSGYGYTF. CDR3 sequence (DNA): TGTGCCAGCAGTTCGGGTTATGGCTACACCTTC.